These 18 T cell receptor beta chains were all obtained from the same sample, sequenced in a study of CD8 T cells in ankylosing spondylitis. TCRdb independently ran MiXCR on the 5' RACE reads; one entry per CDR3 protein. This sample has some 54,000 distinct CDR3 sequences, with about 7% found just once. What was sequenced was blood, either unsorted or a sorted T cell fraction (not recorded which). These receptors were taken from a female donor with ankylosing spondylitis or in good health (not recorded which).

This clonotype has a count of ten or more. The CDR3 loop reads CASSHGSRGTWEKLFF. CDR3 bases: TGCGCCAGCAGCCATGGGTCCCGGGGGACTTGGGAAAAACTGTTTTTT. The chain uses TRBV4-1 and TRBJ1-4; D is possibly TRBD1 (5 bases). Deletions cut 3 bases from V and 8 bases from J, with 19 bases between. The CDR3 has 16 amino acids. CDR1 is MGHRA, CDR2 YSYEKL, per germline.

For this clonotype: A much larger clone is a single base away; this may be a read error. V and J are TRBV20-1 and TRBJ1-5; D might be TRBD1 (6 bases). Germline V gene lookup returns CDR1 DFQATT and CDR2 SNEGSKA (reference sequence). This CDR3 region has 13 residues. With 2 bases removed from V and 5 bases from J, the gap between germline ends came to 10 bases. The CDR3 protein is CSARNRVDQPQHF. The DNA of the CDR3 is TGCAGTGCTAGAAACAGGGTCGATCAGCCCCAGCATTTT.

This clonotype was seen a handful of times. The chain is built from TRBV18 and TRBJ1-5; 8 nucleotides match TRBD1. The CDR3 covers 17 residues. The junction had 5 bases not matched to a gene; V was cut back by 0 bases and J by 1 base. Germline values: CDR1 KGHSH, CDR2 LQKENI. This CDR3 reads CASSPPGRDRSNQPQHF. CDR3 DNA: TGTGCCAGCTCACCACCGGGCCGGGACAGGAGCAATCAGCCCCAGCATTTT.

There are many counts of this clonotype. The V gene is TRBV24-1, the J gene TRBJ1-4; 10 positions agree with TRBD1. CDR1 KGHDR and CDR2 SFDVKD come from the germline V gene. With V trimmed by 2 bases and J by 6 bases, 11 bases remained unmatched. The CDR3 extends over 18 amino acids. CDR3 region: CATSDSYDRGRGYEKLFF. The CDR3, as DNA: TGTGCCACCAGTGATTCTTACGACAGGGGGCGAGGATATGAAAAACTGTTTTTT.

This clonotype was seen ten or more times. The CDR3, as DNA: TGTGCCAGCAGCAAACAGGGAAGGGATCAGCCCCAGCATTTT. Translating gives CASSKQGRDQPQHF. The gene calls are TRBV5-5 and TRBJ1-5; possible D gene TRBD1, 6 bases. The germline V gene encodes CDR1 SGHKS and CDR2 YYEKEE (reference sequence). Trimming cost V 4 bases and J 5 bases, with 13 bases left between them. The CDR3 has 14 residues.

As regards this clonotype: The junction shows a germline mismatch at one end, possibly a read error. The chain carries TRBV20-1 and TRBJ1-2; D may be TRBD1 (5 bases). This CDR3 contains 12 residues. The V gene's germline CDR1 is DFQATT and CDR2 SNEGSKA (reference sequence). CDR3 sequence: CSTRREGNAYTF. The CDR3 DNA reads as TGCAGTACTAGACGGGAGGGGAACGCCTACACCTTC.

V usage is TRBV14 and J usage is TRBJ2-6; no definite D call. Germline CDR1 SGHDN, CDR2 FVKESK. This CDR3 comprises 15 residues. V lost 1 base to trimming and J lost 0 bases, with 4 bases between them. The CDR3 nucleotides read TGTGCCAGCAGCCAAGTTGCCTCTGGGGCCAACGTCCTGACTTTC. It yields the protein CASSQVASGANVLTF.

This clonotype was seen many times. V gene TRBV28 combines with J gene TRBJ1-1; TRBD1 aligns across 8 bases. Trimming took 7 bases from V and 4 from J; bases not matched to a gene: 5. The CDR3 has 13 amino acids. Germline CDR1 reads MDHEN; CDR2 reads SYDVKM. The CDR3 DNA follows: TGTGCCAGCATACAGGGGGGAAGCACTGAAGCTTTCTTT. This sequence encodes CASIQGGSTEAFF.

This clonotype was detected ten times or more. The V call is TRBV6-5, the J call TRBJ2-3; TRBD2 matches at 7 bases. Germline loops: CDR1 MNHEY, CDR2 SVGAGI. V lost 0 bases, J lost 6 bases, and 9 bases stayed unmatched. This CDR3 region has 16 residues. The CDR3 reads CASSYSGGGLMDTQYF. As DNA, the CDR3 is TGTGCCAGCAGTTACTCGGGGGGGGGACTGATGGATACGCAGTATTTT.

At least ten counts were recorded for this clonotype. The V call is TRBV4-3, the J call TRBJ2-6; D is unclear. The length of the CDR3 is 15 residues. Trimming took 0 bases from V and 2 from J, leaving 5 bases between them. From germline, CDR1 is LGHNA and CDR2 YSLEER. The CDR3 sequence is CASSQDHTGANVLTF. CDR3 coding DNA: TGCGCCAGCAGCCAAGACCACACTGGGGCCAACGTCCTGACTTTC.

Many counts were recorded for this clonotype. J is TRBJ2-3 and V is TRBV5-1; 12 bases fit TRBD2. CDR3 size: 15 residues. Trimming cost V 8 bases and J 5 bases; bases outside gene matches: 9. Germline V CDR1 and CDR2: SGHRS, YFSETQ. CDR3 nucleotide sequence: TGCGCCAGTCTCCTAGCGGGGGGGCGAGGAGATACGCAGTATTTT. The encoded protein is CASLLAGGRGDTQYF.

This clonotype came up many times. The V call is TRBV3-1, the J call TRBJ2-5, with TRBD1 identical over 9 bases. The CDR3 sequence is 15 residues long. The germline gives CDR1 LGHDT, CDR2 YNNKEL (reference sequence). V lost 1 base, J lost 5 bases, and 5 bases stayed unmatched. The CDR3, as DNA: TGTGCCAGCAGCCAAGTGACAGGGGGAGTGGAGACCCAGTACTTC. This codes for CASSQVTGGVETQYF.

This clonotype was counted many times. The chain couples TRBV24-1 to TRBJ2-1, with 9 positions matching TRBD1. The junction had 11 bases not matched to a gene; V was cut back by 9 bases and J by 6 bases. The CDR3 is 15 amino acids. The V gene's germline CDR1 is KGHDR and CDR2 SFDVKD. CDR3 in amino acids: CATQDQDRGGNEQFF. The CDR3 coding sequence is TGTGCCACCCAAGACCAGGACAGGGGAGGCAATGAGCAGTTCTTC.

This clonotype occurred many times. The chain recombines TRBV6-1 with TRBJ2-4, with TRBD1 matching 9 bases. J lost 1 base, V lost 6 bases, and 10 bases had no gene match. This CDR3 has 17 amino acids. Germline assignment: CDR1 MNHNS and CDR2 SASEGT. CDR3 DNA sequence: TGTGCCAGCAGCCCTCCTCGGACAGGGGTGGCCAAAAACATTCAGTACTTC. Protein product: CASSPPRTGVAKNIQYF.

This clonotype was counted many times. The chain links TRBV3-1 to TRBJ2-7; D unresolved. The germline CDR1 and CDR2 sequences are LGHDT and YNNKEL (reference sequence). V was trimmed by 0 bases and J by 4 bases, leaving 19 bases between them. This CDR3 is 17 amino acids long. This CDR3 is CASSQDLYPLASYEQYF. The CDR3, as DNA: TGTGCCAGCAGCCAAGATTTGTATCCCCTGGCATCTTACGAGCAGTACTTC.

This rearrangement joins TRBV14 to TRBJ2-3, with 7 positions matching TRBD1. The J segment lost 6 bases and the V segment lost 4 bases, leaving 7 bases of the junction unmatched. Germline CDR1 and CDR2: SGHDN and FVKESK. The CDR3 has 14 residues. CDR3 DNA: TGTGCCAGCAGCCGAAACCAGGGGGTCGATACGCAGTATTTT. This translates into CASSRNQGVDTQYF.

This clonotype is a singleton in its sample. V is TRBV11-2 and J is TRBJ1-1; no clear D. The germline CDR1 and CDR2 sequences are SGHAT and FQNNGV. V was clipped by 2 bases and J by 1 base, with 8 bases between them. This CDR3 contains 14 residues. CDR3: CASSLRHGNTEAFF. The CDR3 nucleotides read TGTGCCAGCAGCTTACGCCACGGGAACACTGAAGCTTTCTTT.

This clonotype was counted ten times or more. This sequence joins TRBV29-1 and TRBJ2-2, with TRBD2 matching 11 bases. The CDR3 has 15 residues. J gave up 3 bases and V 7 bases, and 7 bases lay outside the gene matches. The germline V gene encodes CDR1 SQVTM and CDR2 ANQGSEA. CDR3 in DNA: TGCAGCGCTTTAGCGGGGGGGCCTGACACCGGGGAGCTGTTTTTT. This translates into CSALAGGPDTGELFF.